Shown below are 20 T cell receptor beta chains from a single sample sequenced in a study of blood T cell repertoires in COVID-19. Clones were sequenced by immunoSEQ multiplex PCR, and TCRdb holds only the in-frame ones, with some missing. In the table there are some 250,000 clones, about 86% of which are singletons. Specimen: peripheral blood. These TCRs come from a woman in her 30s who had recovered from COVID-19.

This clone was found once. The chain employs TRBV7-9 and TRBJ1-1; D remains ambiguous. The germline V gene has CDR1 SEHNR and CDR2 FQNEAQ (reference sequence). V gave up 5 bases and J gave up 0 bases, with 13 bases separating them. The CDR3 loop spans 15 amino acids. In DNA, the CDR3 is TGTGCCAGCAGCCTCAAGAGTATCCTGAACACTGAAGCTTTCTTT. Protein: CASSLKSILNTEAFF.

The chain joins TRBV5-4 to TRBJ2-2; the D gene is possibly TRBD2 (6 bases). The CDR3 consists of 15 residues. Trimming pared 0 bases from V and 5 bases from J, leaving 11 bases between. CDR1 and CDR2 from the germline V gene are SGHNT and YYREEE (reference sequence). The DNA of the CDR3 is TGTGCCAGCAGCTTGGGACCAGGGAGGACCGGGGAGCTGTTTTTT. The encoded protein is CASSLGPGRTGELFF.

This chain uses TRBV9 with TRBJ1-4; D is unresolved. V lost 0 bases to trimming and J lost 4 bases, with 10 bases between them. The CDR3 is 15 amino acids. Per germline, CDR1 SGDLS and CDR2 YYNGEE. CDR3 sequence: CASSVAGDGNEKLFF. The CDR3 nucleotides read TGTGCCAGCAGCGTAGCTGGAGACGGTAATGAAAAACTGTTTTTT.

The table lists this clone with a count of one. V usage is TRBV13 and J usage is TRBJ2-2, with TRBD1 matching 8 bases. Germline lookup yields CDR1 PRHDT and CDR2 FYEKMQ (reference sequence). V lost 5 bases and J lost 1; bases outside the gene matches: 6. The CDR3 is 16 amino acids. The CDR3 protein is CASSPRGQGNTGELFF. The CDR3 region has the DNA TGTGCCAGCAGCCCGAGAGGACAGGGGAACACCGGGGAGCTGTTTTTT.

The chain recombines TRBV2 with TRBJ2-6; the match to TRBD1 covers 7 bases. The CDR3 has 16 amino acids. Trimming cost V 5 bases and J 2 bases; bases outside gene matches: 6. Germline V gene sequence: CDR1 SNHLY, CDR2 FYNNEI. As DNA, the CDR3 is TGTGCCAGCAGTCCCCTGGGGACAGCTGGGGCCAACGTCCTGACTTTC. Its protein product is CASSPLGTAGANVLTF.

This chain uses TRBV19 with TRBJ2-6, with 7 bases identical to TRBD1. There are 18 residues in the CDR3. Germline values: CDR1 LNHDA, CDR2 SQIVND (reference sequence). The trim removed 7 bases at V and 0 bases at J, leaving 12 bases unmatched. CDR3 DNA: TGTGCCAGTACTTTCCCGACAGGGCCCCCCTCTGGGGCCAACGTCCTGACTTTC. The encoded protein is CASTFPTGPPSGANVLTF.

This chain uses TRBV7-2 with TRBJ2-7; D ambiguous. CDR3 length: 12 residues. V gave up 3 bases and J gave up 5 bases, with 8 bases separating them. The germline CDR1 and CDR2 sequences are SGHTA and FQGNSA. CDR3 coding DNA: TGTGCCAGCAGCTTGGTCCACAACGAGCAGTACTTC. It is translated as CASSLVHNEQYF.

V usage is TRBV10-2 and J usage is TRBJ2-7; 8 nucleotides align to TRBD1. Germline CDR1 is WSHSY and CDR2 is SAAADI. V was clipped by 8 bases and J by 3 bases; unmatched bases: 12. The CDR3 extends over 15 amino acids. The CDR3 is CASFLFDRGNYEQYF. The CDR3 DNA reads TGCGCCAGCTTCCTCTTCGACAGGGGTAACTACGAGCAGTACTTC.

This clone showed up just once. This sequence joins TRBV27 and TRBJ2-3; D gene unclear. Per germline, CDR1 MNHEY and CDR2 SMNVEV (reference sequence). The CDR3 runs 12 residues. V lost 6 bases to trimming and J lost 4 bases, with 8 bases between them. This CDR3 reads CASRGGPDTQYF. In DNA form, the CDR3 reads TGTGCCAGCAGGGGTGGGCCAGATACGCAGTATTTT.

This sequence joins TRBV6-5 and TRBJ2-7; 12 bases line up with TRBD1. V was pared by 7 bases and J by 3 bases, with 7 bases of the junction left unmatched. The CDR3 runs to 15 residues. CDR1 and CDR2 from the germline V gene are MNHEY and SVGAGI. Here the CDR3 reads CASKGQGAGGYEQYF. The CDR3 bases are TGTGCCAGCAAGGGACAGGGGGCCGGGGGCTACGAGCAGTACTTC.

The genes are TRBV11-2 and TRBJ1-5; D possibly corresponds to TRBD1 (5 bases). Deletions cut 2 bases from V and 4 bases from J, with 12 bases between. CDR1 is SGHAT, CDR2 FQNNGV, per germline. The CDR3 has 15 amino acids. The DNA of the CDR3 is TGTGCCAGCAGCTTATCTGGGGCTGGAAATCAGCCCCAGCATTTT. Its translation is CASSLSGAGNQPQHF.

The J gene is TRBJ2-5, the V gene TRBV7-2; 7 bases line up with TRBD2. CDR3 length equals 14 residues. The V gene's germline CDR1 is SGHTA and CDR2 FQGNSA. V was clipped by 5 bases and J by 3 bases; unmatched bases: 6. CDR3 sequence: CASSPWGGKETQYF. The CDR3 DNA follows: TGTGCCAGCAGCCCTTGGGGGGGGAAAGAGACCCAGTACTTC. The complete variable domain, with remaining parts taken from reference TRBV7-2 and TRBJ2-5, reads GAGVSQSPSNKVTEKGKDVELRCDPISGHTALYWYRQSLGQGLEFLIYFQGNSAPDKSGLPSDRFSAERTGGSVSTLTIQRTQQEDSAVYLCASSPWGGKETQYFGPGTRLLVL.

The chain is built from TRBV5-6 and TRBJ1-1, with a weak D call TRBD1 (6 bases). Germline V gene sequence: CDR1 SGHDT, CDR2 YYEEEE. V lost 4 bases and J 7 bases, leaving 17 bases between the germline ends. This CDR3 comprises 14 residues. The CDR3 spells CASSEPGDKDEAFF. CDR3 coding DNA: TGTGCCAGCAGCGAACCAGGGGATAAAGATGAAGCTTTCTTT. Using reference TRBV5-6 and TRBJ1-1 for the parts outside the CDR3, the full variable domain is DAGVTQSPTHLIKTRGQQVTLRCSPKSGHDTVSWYQQALGQGPQFIFQYYEEEERQRGNFPDRFSGHQFPNYSSELNVNALLLGDSALYLCASSEPGDKDEAFFGQGTRLTVV.

The V call is TRBV18, the J call TRBJ2-5; TRBD1 agrees at 7 bases. J gave up 5 bases and V 2 bases, and 11 bases lay outside the gene matches. Germline CDR1 reads KGHSH; CDR2 reads LQKENI. This CDR3 has 16 amino acids. The CDR3 here is CASSPTRQGSFETQYF. CDR3 coding DNA: TGTGCCAGCTCACCAACCCGACAGGGTTCGTTCGAGACCCAGTACTTC.

The CDR3 loop reads CASRLVAGASYNEQFF. In DNA form, the CDR3 reads TGTGCAAGTCGCTTAGTGGCGGGGGCCTCCTACAATGAGCAGTTCTTC. The chain combines TRBV12-2 with TRBJ2-1; TRBD2, the table's D call, lacks a check against the DNA. TRBV12-2 is recorded as a pseudogene. This CDR3 region has 16 residues.

The V gene is TRBV7-6, the J gene TRBJ2-2; 8 nucleotides line up with TRBD2. The ends lost 3 bases at V and 7 bases at J; junction bases unmatched: 16. CDR1 is SGHVS, CDR2 FNYEAQ, per germline. This CDR3 contains 18 residues. The CDR3 spells CASSLNWRGARSFGELFF. Here the CDR3 DNA reads TGTGCCAGCAGCTTGAATTGGCGGGGGGCCCGATCGTTCGGGGAGCTGTTTTTT.

The gene calls are TRBV3-1 (or the pseudogene TRBV3-2) and TRBJ2-1; D is perhaps TRBD2 (7 bases). The V gene lost 1 base and the J gene lost 2 bases, with 12 bases spanning the gap. The CDR3 length is 16 residues. Germline V lookup: CDR1 LGHDT, CDR2 YNNKEL (reference sequence). The CDR3 here is CASSQARGAAYNEQFF. The CDR3 nucleotides are TGTGCCAGCAGCCAAGCACGGGGGGCCGCCTACAATGAGCAGTTCTTC.

This sequence joins TRBV4-2 and TRBJ1-1; 9 bases map to TRBD1. The CDR3 covers 15 residues. Germline V gene data show CDR1 as LGHNA and CDR2 as YNFKEQ. J was trimmed by 9 bases and V by 0 bases; bases with no gene match: 8. The CDR3 DNA follows: TGTGCCAGCAGCCAAGATGGGACAGGGAGGGGGAAAGCTTTCTTT. Its protein is CASSQDGTGRGKAFF.

The chain has TRBV2 and TRBJ2-3; D is possibly TRBD2 (6 bases). V shed 5 bases and J shed 3 bases, with 12 bases lying between them. The CDR3 contains 14 residues. CDR1 SNHLY and CDR2 FYNNEI come from the germline V gene. The CDR3 bases are TGTGCCAGCAGTAAGGGTGGGGGGACAGATACGCAGTATTTT. Amino acid sequence: CASSKGGGTDTQYF.

Written as DNA, the CDR3 is TGCGCCAGCAGTATCGGACAGGGAGGTTCGGAGACCCAGTACTTC. Amino acid sequence: CASSIGQGGSETQYF. This chain connects TRBV10-2 to TRBJ2-5, with 8 bases identical to TRBD1. The length of the CDR3 is 15 residues. V lost 5 bases and J lost 5; bases outside the gene matches: 10. CDR1 WSHSY and CDR2 SAAADI come from the germline V gene.